This TCR beta chain was documented in a study of CD8 T cells in Susac syndrome. It was with random hexamers that roughly 0.45 to 1 ug RNA was reverse transcribed. The CDR3 of TCR beta was amplified by immunoSEQ multiplex PCR across 54 Vbeta and 13 Jbeta. TCRdb reanalysed the immunoSEQ multiplex PCR reads using MiXCR and keeps one entry per CDR3 protein. The sample lists about 400,000 distinct CDR3 sequences; around 83% were seen once. The length of the CDR3 is 17 residues. Germline CDR1 and CDR2: MNHEY and SMNVEV (reference sequence). With 0 bases clipped from V and 4 bases from J, the junction kept 10 bases outside the gene matches.

The genes are TRBV27 and TRBJ2-7; 9 bases agree with TRBD1. The sequenced sample was CD8+ T cells from PBMCs. The receptor's source is a human donor with multiple sclerosis. The CDR3 loop is CASSLSIGDRVIYEQYF. Here the CDR3 DNA reads TGTGCCAGCAGTTTATCGATAGGGGACAGGGTGATATACGAGCAGTACTTC.